Below, one T cell receptor (beta chain) is given with its context. The CDR3 extends over 15 amino acids. The germline gives CDR1 MNHEY, CDR2 SVGEGT. V lost 3 bases and J 10 bases, leaving 21 bases between the germline ends. The data stem from a study of control samples from healthy donors and cancer patients. Assay used: immunoSEQ multiplex PCR; TCRdb lists only in-frame clones, some missing. The table includes 150,000 to 200,000 clones, approximately 90% detected once. The sample was blood. This sequence originates from a young man in good health. This sequence joins TRBV6-2 or TRBV6-3 and TRBJ2-5; possibly TRBD2 for D (7 bases). The CDR3 loop reads CASSYGGGKRRGQYF. As DNA, the CDR3 is TGTGCCAGCAGTTATGGCGGGGGCAAACGTCGAGGCCAGTACTTC.